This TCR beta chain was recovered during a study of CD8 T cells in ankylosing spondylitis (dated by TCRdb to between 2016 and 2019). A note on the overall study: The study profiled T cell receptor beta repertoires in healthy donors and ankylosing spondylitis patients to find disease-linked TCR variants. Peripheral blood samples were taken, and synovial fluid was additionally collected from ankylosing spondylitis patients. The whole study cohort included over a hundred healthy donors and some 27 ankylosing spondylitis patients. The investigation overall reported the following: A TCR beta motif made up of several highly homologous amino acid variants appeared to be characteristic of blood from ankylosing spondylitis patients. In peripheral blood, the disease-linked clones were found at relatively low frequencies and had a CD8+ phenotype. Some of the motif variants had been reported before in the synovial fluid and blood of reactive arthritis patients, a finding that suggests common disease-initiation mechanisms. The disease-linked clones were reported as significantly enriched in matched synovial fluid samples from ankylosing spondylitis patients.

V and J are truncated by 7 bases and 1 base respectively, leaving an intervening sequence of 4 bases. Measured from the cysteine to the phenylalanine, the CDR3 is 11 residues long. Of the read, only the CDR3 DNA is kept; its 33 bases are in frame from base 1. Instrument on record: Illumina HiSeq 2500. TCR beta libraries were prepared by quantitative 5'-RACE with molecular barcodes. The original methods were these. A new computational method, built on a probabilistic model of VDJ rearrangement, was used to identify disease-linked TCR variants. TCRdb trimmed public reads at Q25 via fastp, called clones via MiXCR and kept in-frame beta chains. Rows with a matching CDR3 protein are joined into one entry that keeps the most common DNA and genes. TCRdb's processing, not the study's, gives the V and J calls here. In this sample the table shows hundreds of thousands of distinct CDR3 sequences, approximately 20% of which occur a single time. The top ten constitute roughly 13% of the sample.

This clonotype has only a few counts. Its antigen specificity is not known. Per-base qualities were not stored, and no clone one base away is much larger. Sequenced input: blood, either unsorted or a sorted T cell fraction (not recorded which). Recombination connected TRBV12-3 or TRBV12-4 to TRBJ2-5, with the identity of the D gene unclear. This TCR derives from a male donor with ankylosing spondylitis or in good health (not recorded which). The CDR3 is CASKTQETQYF. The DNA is TGTGCCAGCAAGACCCAAGAGACCCAGTACTTC.